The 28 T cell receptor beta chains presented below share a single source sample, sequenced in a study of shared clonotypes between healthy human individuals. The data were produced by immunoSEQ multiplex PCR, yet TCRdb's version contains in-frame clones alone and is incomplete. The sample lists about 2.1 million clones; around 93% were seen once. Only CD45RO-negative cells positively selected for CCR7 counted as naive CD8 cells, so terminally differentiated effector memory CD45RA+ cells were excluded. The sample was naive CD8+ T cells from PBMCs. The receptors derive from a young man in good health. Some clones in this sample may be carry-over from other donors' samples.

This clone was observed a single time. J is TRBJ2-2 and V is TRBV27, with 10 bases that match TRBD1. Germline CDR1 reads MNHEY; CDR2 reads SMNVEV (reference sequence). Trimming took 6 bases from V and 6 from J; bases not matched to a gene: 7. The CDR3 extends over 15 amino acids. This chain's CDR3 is CASRLRQGASGELFF. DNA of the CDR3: TGTGCCAGCAGATTGAGACAGGGGGCTTCCGGGGAGCTGTTTTTT.

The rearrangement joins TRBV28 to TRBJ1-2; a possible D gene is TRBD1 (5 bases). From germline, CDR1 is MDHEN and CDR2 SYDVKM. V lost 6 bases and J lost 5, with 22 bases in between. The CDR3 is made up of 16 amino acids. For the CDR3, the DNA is TGTGCCAGCAGCCTCGGACTGGGGCAGTCACTATATGGCTACACCTTC. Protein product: CASSLGLGQSLYGYTF.

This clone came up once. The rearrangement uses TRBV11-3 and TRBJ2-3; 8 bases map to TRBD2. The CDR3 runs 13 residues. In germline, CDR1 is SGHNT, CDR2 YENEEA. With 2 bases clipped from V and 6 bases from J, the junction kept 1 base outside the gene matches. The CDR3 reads CASSLRLADTQYF. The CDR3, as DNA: TGTGCCAGCAGCTTAAGACTAGCGGATACGCAGTATTTT.

The CDR3 coding sequence is TGTGCCAGCAGCTTGGGGACAGGGCCTTACAATGAGCAGTTCTTC. Translated: CASSLGTGPYNEQFF. The chain combines TRBV5-6 with TRBJ2-1; 8 positions agree with TRBD1. Germline CDR1 and CDR2: SGHDT and YYEEEE. V was pared by 0 bases and J by 4 bases, with 3 bases of the junction left unmatched. CDR3 length: 15 residues.

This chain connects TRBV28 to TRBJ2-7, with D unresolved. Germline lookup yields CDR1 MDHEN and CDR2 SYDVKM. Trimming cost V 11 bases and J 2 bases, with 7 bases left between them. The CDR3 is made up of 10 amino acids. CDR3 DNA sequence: TGTGCCGCCCGAGCCTACGAGCAGTACTTC. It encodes CAARAYEQYF.

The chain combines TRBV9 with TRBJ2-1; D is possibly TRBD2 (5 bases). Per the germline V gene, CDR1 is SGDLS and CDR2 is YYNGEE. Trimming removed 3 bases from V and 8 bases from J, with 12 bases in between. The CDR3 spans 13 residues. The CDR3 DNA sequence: TGTGCCAGCAGCGCGGGCGGGCGGGATGAGCAGTTCTTC. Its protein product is CASSAGGRDEQFF.

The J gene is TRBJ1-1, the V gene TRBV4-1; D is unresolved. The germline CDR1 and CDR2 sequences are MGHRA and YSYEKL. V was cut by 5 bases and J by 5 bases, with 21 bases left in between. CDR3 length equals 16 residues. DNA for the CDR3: TGCGCCAGCAGCATAGGTTGGGCTTCAAGGGAGACTGAAGCTTTCTTT. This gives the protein CASSIGWASRETEAFF.

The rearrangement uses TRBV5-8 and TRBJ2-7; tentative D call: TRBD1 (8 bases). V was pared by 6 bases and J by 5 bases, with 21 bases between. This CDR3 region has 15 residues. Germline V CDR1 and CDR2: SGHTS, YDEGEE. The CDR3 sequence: CASTVRTGRVDEQYF. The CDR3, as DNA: TGTGCCAGCACGGTTCGGACAGGGAGGGTAGACGAGCAGTACTTC.

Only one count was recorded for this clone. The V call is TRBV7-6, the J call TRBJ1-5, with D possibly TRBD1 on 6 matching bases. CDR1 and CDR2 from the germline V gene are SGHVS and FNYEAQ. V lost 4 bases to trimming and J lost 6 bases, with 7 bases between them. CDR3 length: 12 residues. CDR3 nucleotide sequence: TGTGCCAGCAGCTCCAGGGGTCAGCCCCAGCATTTT. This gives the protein CASSSRGQPQHF.

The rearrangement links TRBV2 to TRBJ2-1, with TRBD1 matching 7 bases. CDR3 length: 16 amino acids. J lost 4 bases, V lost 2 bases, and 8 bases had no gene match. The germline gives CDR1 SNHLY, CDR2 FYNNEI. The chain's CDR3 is CASSESARGKYNEQFF. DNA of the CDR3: TGTGCCAGCAGTGAATCCGCCAGGGGGAAGTACAATGAGCAGTTCTTC.

As DNA, the CDR3 is TGTGCCAGCAGGGACACAACATTAGGAGCCAACACTGAAGCTTTCTTT. This codes for CASRDTTLGANTEAFF. V usage is TRBV28 and J usage is TRBJ1-1; a weak D match, TRBD1 (5 bases). CDR1 MDHEN and CDR2 SYDVKM come from the germline V gene. The CDR3 spans 16 residues. V was clipped by 6 bases and J by 2 bases, with 19 bases between them.

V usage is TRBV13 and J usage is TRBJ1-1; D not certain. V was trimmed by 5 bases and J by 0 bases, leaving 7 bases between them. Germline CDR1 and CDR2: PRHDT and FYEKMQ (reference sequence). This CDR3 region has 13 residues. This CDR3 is CASSAQVNTEAFF. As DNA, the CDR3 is TGTGCCAGCAGCGCACAAGTGAACACTGAAGCTTTCTTT.

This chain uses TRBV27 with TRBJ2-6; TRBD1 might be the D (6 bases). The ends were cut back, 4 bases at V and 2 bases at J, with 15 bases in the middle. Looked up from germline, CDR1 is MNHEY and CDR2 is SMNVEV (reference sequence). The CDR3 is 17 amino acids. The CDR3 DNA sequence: TGTGCCAGCAGTTATATCTCCAGGGGCGCTGGGGCCAACGTCCTGACTTTC. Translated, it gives CASSYISRGAGANVLTF.

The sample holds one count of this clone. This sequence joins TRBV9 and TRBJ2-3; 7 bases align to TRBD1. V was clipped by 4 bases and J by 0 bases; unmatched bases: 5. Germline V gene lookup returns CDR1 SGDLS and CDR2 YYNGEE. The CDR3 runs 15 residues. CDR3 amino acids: CASSSGTASTDTQYF. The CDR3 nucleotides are TGTGCCAGCAGCTCGGGGACAGCTAGCACAGATACGCAGTATTTT.

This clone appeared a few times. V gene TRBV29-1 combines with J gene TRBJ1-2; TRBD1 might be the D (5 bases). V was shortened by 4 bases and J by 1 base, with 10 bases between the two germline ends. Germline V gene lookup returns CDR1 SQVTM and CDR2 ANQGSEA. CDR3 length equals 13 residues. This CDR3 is CSVGTPSNYGYTF. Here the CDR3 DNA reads TGCAGCGTTGGGACACCAAGTAACTATGGCTACACCTTC.

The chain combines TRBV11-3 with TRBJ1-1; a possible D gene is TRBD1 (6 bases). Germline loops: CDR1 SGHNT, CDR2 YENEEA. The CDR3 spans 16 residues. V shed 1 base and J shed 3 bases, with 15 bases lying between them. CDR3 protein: CASSLGYVGADTEAFF. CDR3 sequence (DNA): TGTGCCAGCAGCTTAGGGTACGTGGGGGCGGACACTGAAGCTTTCTTT. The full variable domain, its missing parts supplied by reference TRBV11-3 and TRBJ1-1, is EAGVVQSPRYKIIEKKQPVAFWCNPISGHNTLYWYLQNLGQGPELLIRYENEEAVDDSQLPKDRFSAERLKGVDSTLKIQPAELGDSAVYLCASSLGYVGADTEAFFGQGTRLTVV.

The DNA for the CDR3 is TGCGCCAGCAGCCAAGACTGGGGAGGGAGGGCCGACGGGGAGCTGTTTTTT. Protein product: CASSQDWGGRADGELFF. V usage is TRBV4-3 and J usage is TRBJ2-2; 7 nucleotides agree with TRBD2. The V gene's germline CDR1 is LGHNA and CDR2 YSLEER. This CDR3 is built from 17 residues. Trimming removed 0 bases from V and 7 bases from J; junction bases left unmatched: 11.

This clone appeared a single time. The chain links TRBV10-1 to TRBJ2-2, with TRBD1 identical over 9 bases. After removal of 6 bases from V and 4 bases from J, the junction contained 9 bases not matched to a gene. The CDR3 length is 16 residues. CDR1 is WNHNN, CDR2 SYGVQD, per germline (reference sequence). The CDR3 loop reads CASRRKGQGSTGELFF. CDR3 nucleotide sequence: TGCGCCAGCAGAAGAAAGGGACAGGGTAGCACCGGGGAGCTGTTTTTT.

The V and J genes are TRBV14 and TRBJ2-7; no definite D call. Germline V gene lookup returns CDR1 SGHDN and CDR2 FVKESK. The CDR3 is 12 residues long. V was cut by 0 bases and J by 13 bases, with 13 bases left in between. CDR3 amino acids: CASSQDKVKLYF. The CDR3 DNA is TGTGCCAGCAGCCAAGATAAAGTGAAACTCTACTTC. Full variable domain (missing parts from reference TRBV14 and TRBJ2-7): EAGVTQFPSHSVIEKGQTVTLRCDPISGHDNLYWYRRVMGKEIKFLLHFVKESKQDESGMPNNRFLAERTGGTYSTLKVQPAELEDSGVYFCASSQDKVKLYFGPGTRLTVT.

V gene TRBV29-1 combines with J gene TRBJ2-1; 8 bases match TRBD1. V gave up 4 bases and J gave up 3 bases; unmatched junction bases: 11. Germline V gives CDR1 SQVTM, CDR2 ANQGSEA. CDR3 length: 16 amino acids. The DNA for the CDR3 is TGCAGCGTTGGCCTTTGGACAGGGCGAAGCTACAATGAGCAGTTCTTC. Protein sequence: CSVGLWTGRSYNEQFF.

CDR3 sequence (DNA): TGTGCCAGCAGCTCAACGAGGGGCCCCTACGAGCAGTACTTC. Its translation is CASSSTRGPYEQYF. The rearrangement links TRBV7-9 to TRBJ2-7; D might be TRBD1 or TRBD2, each matching 5 bases. The V gene lost 4 bases and the J gene lost 2 bases, with 12 bases spanning the gap. Germline CDR1 and CDR2: SEHNR and FQNEAQ (reference sequence). This CDR3 is built from 14 residues.

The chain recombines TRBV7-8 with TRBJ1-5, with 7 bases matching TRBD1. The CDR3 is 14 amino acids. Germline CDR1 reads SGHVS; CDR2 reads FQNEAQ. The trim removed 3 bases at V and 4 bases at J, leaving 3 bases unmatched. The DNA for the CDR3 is TGTGCCAGCAGCTTTCAACAGGGGAATCAGCCCCAGCATTTT. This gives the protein CASSFQQGNQPQHF.

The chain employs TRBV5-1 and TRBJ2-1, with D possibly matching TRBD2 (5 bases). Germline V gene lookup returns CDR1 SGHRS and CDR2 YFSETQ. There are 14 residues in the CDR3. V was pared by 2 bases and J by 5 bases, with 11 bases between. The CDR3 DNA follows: TGCGCCAGCAGCTTATGGGCGGGCGACAATGAGCAGTTCTTC. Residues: CASSLWAGDNEQFF.

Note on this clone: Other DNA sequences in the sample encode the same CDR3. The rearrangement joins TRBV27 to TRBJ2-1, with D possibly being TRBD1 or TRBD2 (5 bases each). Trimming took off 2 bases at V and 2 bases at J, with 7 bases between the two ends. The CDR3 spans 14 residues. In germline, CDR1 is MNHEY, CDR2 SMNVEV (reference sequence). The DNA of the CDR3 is TGTGCCAGCAGTTTAGGGGGTCCCTACAATGAGCAGTTCTTC. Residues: CASSLGGPYNEQFF.

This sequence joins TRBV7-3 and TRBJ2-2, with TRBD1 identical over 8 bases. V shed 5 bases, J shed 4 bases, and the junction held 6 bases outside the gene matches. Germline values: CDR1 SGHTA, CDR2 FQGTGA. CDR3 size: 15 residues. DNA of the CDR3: TGTGCCAGCAGCCCACAAACAGGGGGCACCGGGGAGCTGTTTTTT. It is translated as CASSPQTGGTGELFF.

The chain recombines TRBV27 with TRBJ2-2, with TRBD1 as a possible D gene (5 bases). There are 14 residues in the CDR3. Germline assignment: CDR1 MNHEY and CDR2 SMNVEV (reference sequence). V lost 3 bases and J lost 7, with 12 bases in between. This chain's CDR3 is CASSFAGSNGELFF. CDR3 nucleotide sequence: TGTGCCAGCAGTTTTGCAGGGTCGAACGGGGAGCTGTTTTTT.

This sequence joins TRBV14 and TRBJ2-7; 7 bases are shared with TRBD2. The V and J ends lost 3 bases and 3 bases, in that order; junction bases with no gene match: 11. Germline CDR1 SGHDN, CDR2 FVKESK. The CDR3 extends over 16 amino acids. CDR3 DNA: TGTGCCAGCAGCCACTCCTTGGGGCTAGCGGTCTACGAGCAGTACTTC. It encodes CASSHSLGLAVYEQYF.

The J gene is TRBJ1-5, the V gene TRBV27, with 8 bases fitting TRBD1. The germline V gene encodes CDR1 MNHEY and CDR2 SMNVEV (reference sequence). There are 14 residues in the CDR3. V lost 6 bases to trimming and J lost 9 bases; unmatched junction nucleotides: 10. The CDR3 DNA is TGTGCCAGCAGCCTTGGACAGGGTAAGAGGCCCCAGCATTTT. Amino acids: CASSLGQGKRPQHF.